These T cell receptor beta chains were read from a single sample in a study of T-cell reconstitution after alpha-beta-depleted transplantation in children. TCRdb called the PCR reads again in MiXCR, with one record for every CDR3 protein. In the table there are 280,000 or so distinct CDR3 sequences, 11% of which are singletons. The sequences come from peripheral blood, collected 180 days after TCRalphabeta/CD19-depleted stem cell transplant. The receptors derive from a male patient aged 2 to 9 who had a stem cell transplant for chronic granulomatous disease, so the T cells may come from the graft donor. Each CDR3 is given with its conserved first and last residue. Fields, in order: clone size, D gene, J gene, V gene, CDR3 protein, CDR3 DNA. D genes are given only for firm matches. Size values are once, few and many counts, or a class for expanded clones, and some rows have none.

>many|TRBD1|TRBJ1-6|TRBV10-3
CAISRDSGNSPLHF
TGTGCCATCAGTAGGGACAGCGGTAATTCACCCCTCCACTTT
>NA|TRBD2|TRBJ2-1|TRBV7-9
CASSSTGGLAGHNEQFF
TGTGCCAGCAGCTCAACCGGCGGACTAGCGGGGCACAATGAGCAGTTCTTC
>many|NA|TRBJ1-5|TRBV6-2/TRBV6-3
CASSYWGNGRDPQHF
TGTGCCAGCAGTTACTGGGGGAATGGCAGGGATCCCCAGCATTTT
>many|NA|TRBJ2-5|TRBV6-2/TRBV6-3
CASSYSPTAYQETQYF
TGTGCCAGCAGTTACTCTCCGACCGCGTACCAAGAGACCCAGTACTTC
>many|TRBD1|TRBJ1-4|TRBV28
CASSKMTGGNEKLFF
TGTGCCAGCAGTAAGATGACAGGGGGAAATGAAAAACTGTTTTTT
>many|TRBD1|TRBJ1-3|TRBV4-3
CASSRVGTAGNTIYF
TGCGCCAGCAGCCGCGTCGGGACAGCGGGAAACACCATATATTTT
>medium-sized|NA|TRBJ2-5|TRBV12-3/TRBV12-4
CASSLGETQYF
TGTGCCAGCAGTCTTGGGGAGACCCAGTACTTC
>many|TRBD2|TRBJ2-5|TRBV20-1
CSARARLAGLETQYF
TGCAGTGCTAGAGCCCGACTAGCGGGCTTGGAGACCCAGTACTTC
>many|NA|TRBJ2-5|TRBV7-2
CASSPDRTQYF
TGTGCCAGCAGCCCTGACCGGACCCAGTACTTC
>many|TRBD1|TRBJ1-5|TRBV12-3/TRBV12-4
CASRPGQGEDQPQHF
TGTGCCAGCAGACCGGGACAGGGGGAGGATCAGCCCCAGCATTTT
>many|TRBD2|TRBJ2-5|TRBV20-1
CSASPPGTSETQYF
TGCAGTGCTAGCCCTCCCGGGACTAGTGAGACCCAGTACTTC
>few|TRBD1|TRBJ2-1|TRBV12-3/TRBV12-4
CASSLGWDRVNNEQFF
TGTGCCAGCAGTTTAGGGTGGGACAGGGTAAATAATGAGCAGTTCTTC
>many|TRBD1|TRBJ1-6|TRBV28
CASRTGTYNSPLHF
TGTGCCAGCAGGACAGGGACCTATAATTCACCCCTCCACTTT
>many|NA|TRBJ2-6|TRBV4-2
CASSQAISGANVLTF
TGTGCCAGCAGCCAAGCTATCTCTGGGGCCAACGTCCTGACTTTC
>many|NA|TRBJ2-2|TRBV5-1
CASSDGRNTGELFF
TGCGCCAGCAGCGACGGAAGGAACACCGGGGAGCTGTTTTTT
>few|TRBD1|TRBJ2-7|TRBV29-1
CSVENRGEQYF
TGCAGCGTTGAAAACAGGGGCGAGCAGTACTTC
>NA|NA|TRBJ1-1|TRBV25-1
CASSELGGGEAFF
TGTGCCAGCAGTGAATTAGGTGGGGGTGAAGCTTTCTTT
>many|NA|TRBJ2-3|TRBV11-2
CASSLELARNTDTQYF
TGTGCCAGCAGCTTAGAATTGGCGAGGAACACAGATACGCAGTATTTT
>many|NA|TRBJ2-7|TRBV7-9
CASSLGGAPEQYF
TGTGCCAGCAGCCTAGGGGGGGCGCCGGAGCAGTACTTC
>many|NA|TRBJ2-7|TRBV29-1
CSVEFPDGYEQYF
TGCAGCGTTGAATTTCCCGACGGATACGAGCAGTACTTC
>many|NA|TRBJ1-2|TRBV7-6
CASSSYQGDYGYTF
TGTGCCAGCAGCTCGTATCAGGGTGACTATGGCTACACCTTC
>many|NA|TRBJ2-5|TRBV7-2
CASSLEGPKTQYF
TGTGCCAGCAGCTTAGAGGGGCCGAAGACCCAGTACTTC
>many|TRBD1|TRBJ1-2|TRBV12-3/TRBV12-4
CASNKGAGYTF
TGTGCCAGCAACAAGGGGGCCGGCTACACCTTC
>many|NA|TRBJ1-3|TRBV4-1
CASSQLTGRNTIYF
TGCGCCAGCAGCCAACTGACGGGGAGAAACACCATATATTTT
>many|NA|TRBJ1-1|TRBV3-1
CASMDGRYTEAFF
TGTGCCAGCATGGATGGCCGTTACACTGAAGCTTTCTTT
>many|NA|TRBJ2-1|TRBV7-9
CASSARLENPSHEQFF
TGTGCCAGCAGCGCCCGACTAGAGAACCCATCCCATGAGCAGTTCTTC